This TCR beta chain was recorded in a study of a mutant IDH1 vaccine in newly diagnosed glioma (dated by TCRdb to the early 2020s). Regarding the complete study: Vaccination was initiated 4-6 weeks after radiotherapy alone, or concurrently with temozolomide cycles in the chemotherapy-containing groups. Of the approximately 29 treated patients, 62.5% were male and around 40% were female, and a mean age of roughly 40 years was recorded. Prior to enrollment, patients had been given standard therapy consisting of radiotherapy alone, temozolomide alone, or radiochemotherapy with temozolomide, with the combination given to most patients. Visit V12 was the week-35 safety follow-up and visit V13 was the week-47 end of study. Peripheral blood samples were drawn at six visits, namely V03 (baseline), V05, V07, V10, V12 and V13. Longitudinal TCRB deep sequencing was done for about two dozen treated patients, wherever samples were available for exploratory analyses.

About this clone: Its antigen remains undetermined. There are no base qualities to consult, and no much larger clone falls within one base.

To prepare the library, the immunoSEQ multiplex PCR assay was applied. Rearranged TCR beta chain sequences were amplified with the hsTCRB Kit following the manufacturer's protocol. TCRB libraries were sequenced on an Illumina MiSeq. Per the source publication's procedure: The proprietary platform of the kit vendor was used for demultiplexing, trimming and gene mapping. This immuneACCESS table, as held by TCRdb, lists in-frame sequences with V and J called but not all clones. Of the missing ones, under half trace to an unresolved V gene in checked studies; the others have no known cause. V and J calls and clone size come straight from that table; D and trimming were deduced from the DNA. For this sample the table gives tens of thousands of clones, of which less than 80% were detected only once. The ten largest account for 5% to 6% of the sample. In the paper's terms, the time point label means: week 47, end of study. Each vaccine dose, consisting of 300 ug of a 20-mer mutant IDH1 peptide in Montanide, was administered subcutaneously with topical imiquimod. Across visits V03 through V10, patients got a total of eight vaccinations, given in weeks 1, 3, 5, 7, 11, 15, 19 and 23. Donors had newly diagnosed WHO grade 3 or 4 IDH1-mutant astrocytomas with loss of nuclear ATRX. The samples were drawn from NOA16, a multicentre, single-arm, open-label phase I trial in Germany that tested a mutant IDH1 peptide vaccine in humans for the first time. Genomic DNA for TCRB sequencing was isolated from EDTA blood with the DNeasy Blood and Tissue Kit.

V is cut by 5 bases and J by 0 bases, and the space between the germline ends is 8 bases. Taken from cysteine to phenylalanine, the CDR3 has 14 residues. CDR3 DNA is the only sequence kept; it has 42 bases, read in frame from the first base. CDR1 SGHTA and CDR2 FQGNSA were looked up in the germline V gene. Study-wide conclusions, independent of this receptor: Pseudoprogression seemed to be unrelated to changes in the top peripheral T cell clonotypes found by TCRB sequencing. The authors stated that sample limitations prevented analyses of patient blood samples from being reproduced. Vaccine-induced immune responses across multiple MHC alleles were detected in 90% to 95% of patients. PBMC samples for TCRB deep sequencing were selected based on availability.

The rearranged segments are TRBV7-2 and TRBJ1-5; the D gene remains uncertain. The TCR was taken from a man between 50 and 59 years old with glioma. Sequenced here: PBMCs, sampled from a glioma patient whose treatment included an IDH1 peptide vaccine. The DNA sequence is as follows: TGTGCCAGCAGCCAGCAATATAGCAATCAGCCCCAGCATTTT. Translated, this gives CASSQQYSNQPQHF.